The 23 T cell receptor beta chains given below trace back to one sample, sequenced in a study of blood T cell repertoires in COVID-19. Generated by immunoSEQ multiplex PCR, the TCRdb table keeps only in-frame clones and is missing some. The table lists a few hundred thousand clones, roughly 88% of them singletons. The material sequenced was PBMCs or T cells enriched from blood (not recorded which). Receptors were obtained from a woman aged 18-29 years who had been exposed to COVID-19.

This clone was observed a handful of times. The chain carries TRBV6-5 and TRBJ2-7, with 7 bases fitting TRBD1. The CDR3 totals 15 residues. The germline gives CDR1 MNHEY, CDR2 SVGAGI. V was clipped by 2 bases and J by 4 bases; unmatched bases: 8. CDR3 loop: CASSYLLGGTYEQYF. Written as DNA, the CDR3 is TGTGCCAGCAGTTACCTTTTAGGGGGCACGTACGAGCAGTACTTC.

This CDR3 reads CASSLGLRDQPQHF. In DNA, the CDR3 is TGTGCCAGCAGCTTAGGGTTACGGGATCAGCCCCAGCATTTT. The chain uses TRBV7-8 and TRBJ1-5; D gene ambiguous. The CDR3 runs 14 residues. V was shortened by 1 base and J by 5 bases, with 9 bases between the two germline ends. Germline V gene data show CDR1 as SGHVS and CDR2 as FQNEAQ.

The genes are TRBV4-2 and TRBJ1-6; D gene unclear. CDR1 is LGHNA, CDR2 YNFKEQ, per germline. This CDR3 region has 14 residues. V was shortened by 2 bases and J by 10 bases, with 12 bases between the two germline ends. The CDR3 here is CASSQFVSGSPLHF. CDR3 coding DNA: TGTGCCAGCAGCCAATTCGTTTCGGGATCACCCCTCCACTTT.

The DNA for the CDR3 is TGTGCCAGCAGCGTCGGAGGGGAAAATTCACCCCTCCACTTT. Translating gives CASSVGGENSPLHF. The chain couples TRBV9 to TRBJ1-6; TRBD1 might be the D (5 bases). Trimming left V 2 bases short and J 7 bases short, with 10 bases between. Per the germline V gene, CDR1 is SGDLS and CDR2 is YYNGEE. This CDR3 is built from 14 residues.

The V and J genes are TRBV18 and TRBJ1-3; D ambiguous. Germline-derived CDR1 and CDR2 are KGHSH and LQKENI. The V and J ends lost 1 base and 3 bases respectively, with 13 bases between them. This CDR3 region has 16 residues. This CDR3 is CASSPREEVGGNTIYF. DNA of the CDR3: TGTGCCAGCTCACCACGAGAGGAGGTCGGTGGAAACACCATATATTTT.

This clone was found a few times. Here the CDR3 DNA reads TGTGCCAGCAGCGTCCCGGGACTAGCGGGAGGTATTGAGCAGTTCTTC. Translating gives CASSVPGLAGGIEQFF. J is TRBJ2-1 and V is TRBV11-2, with 15 bases identical to TRBD2. CDR1 SGHAT and CDR2 FQNNGV come from the germline V gene. The CDR3 loop spans 16 amino acids. V shed 5 bases and J 9 bases; nucleotides not matched to a gene: 8.

The chain joins TRBV19 to TRBJ2-1; 8 nucleotides line up with TRBD2. Germline V CDR1 and CDR2: LNHDA, SQIVND (reference sequence). The CDR3 is 16 residues long. V shed 5 bases and J 4 bases; nucleotides not matched to a gene: 10. This chain's CDR3 is CASSSRLAGVYNEQFF. The CDR3 coding sequence is TGTGCCAGTAGTTCCCGTCTAGCGGGTGTATACAATGAGCAGTTCTTC.

The rearrangement joins TRBV5-6 to TRBJ2-5; unclear D gene. The CDR3 is 13 residues long. Germline values: CDR1 SGHDT, CDR2 YYEEEE. Trimming removed 1 base from V and 5 bases from J, with 9 bases in between. The DNA for the CDR3 is TGTGCCAGCAGCTTGCAGGCACAGGAGACCCAGTACTTC. It specifies CASSLQAQETQYF.

The V gene is TRBV28, the J gene TRBJ1-5, with no clear D. Trimming shortened V by 2 bases and J by 7 bases, and 24 bases separated the two germline ends. The CDR3 runs 18 residues. Germline V gene data show CDR1 as MDHEN and CDR2 as SYDVKM. CDR3 sequence reads: CASSLNPGSARGMQPQHF. CDR3 DNA sequence: TGTGCCAGCAGTTTAAACCCCGGGTCCGCCCGAGGAATGCAGCCCCAGCATTTT.

This chain uses TRBV28 with TRBJ2-5, with 9 bases identical to TRBD2. This CDR3 spans 16 amino acids. After removal of 4 bases from V and 5 bases from J, the junction contained 11 bases not matched to a gene. CDR1 is MDHEN and CDR2 is SYDVKM in the germline V gene. The CDR3 loop is CASSSADASGMETQYF. CDR3 bases: TGTGCCAGCAGTTCCGCTGACGCTAGCGGGATGGAGACCCAGTACTTC.

The genes are TRBV9 and TRBJ1-4, with D perhaps matching TRBD1 (6 bases). Per germline, CDR1 SGDLS and CDR2 YYNGEE. This CDR3 spans 16 amino acids. V shed 4 bases and J shed 7 bases, with 20 bases lying between them. The CDR3 reads CASSPPPAGAGEKLFF. CDR3 DNA: TGTGCCAGCAGCCCACCCCCCGCGGGGGCGGGTGAAAAACTGTTTTTT.

This CDR3 reads CASSQAEGDQETQYF. In DNA form, the CDR3 reads TGCGCCAGCAGCCAAGCCGAGGGCGACCAAGAGACCCAGTACTTC. This chain joins TRBV4-1 and TRBJ2-5, with D tentatively TRBD2 (5 bases). Germline CDR1 reads MGHRA; CDR2 reads YSYEKL. This CDR3 is built from 15 residues. V was pared by 1 base and J by 0 bases, with 9 bases between.

The chain combines TRBV29-1 with TRBJ2-1, with 8 bases aligning to TRBD2. Germline V CDR1 and CDR2: SQVTM, ANQGSEA. J lost 5 bases, V lost 4 bases, and 10 bases had no gene match. CDR3 length: 15 amino acids. CDR3 nucleotides: TGCAGCGTTGTATTGTGGACTAGCCAAGACAATGAGCAGTTCTTC. Its protein product is CSVVLWTSQDNEQFF.

This chain joins TRBV11-3 and TRBJ2-3; 9 positions agree with TRBD2. From germline, CDR1 is SGHNT and CDR2 YENEEA. Trimming removed 0 bases from V and 4 bases from J; junction bases left unmatched: 2. This CDR3 spans 15 amino acids. As DNA, the CDR3 is TGTGCCAGCAGCTTAGATGCGGGGGGGGCAGATACGCAGTATTTT. Translated, it gives CASSLDAGGADTQYF.

The V gene is TRBV5-1, the J gene TRBJ2-3, with 12 bases fitting TRBD2. Germline V gene lookup returns CDR1 SGHRS and CDR2 YFSETQ. The CDR3 spans 15 residues. With 2 bases clipped from V and 3 bases from J, the junction kept 1 base outside the gene matches. CDR3 amino acids: CASSFGLAGTDTQYF. The CDR3 nucleotides are TGCGCCAGCAGCTTCGGACTAGCGGGGACAGATACGCAGTATTTT.

The gene calls are TRBV14 and TRBJ2-1, with unresolved D. The germline V gene encodes CDR1 SGHDN and CDR2 FVKESK. Trimming shortened V by 1 base and J by 4 bases, and 11 bases separated the two germline ends. The CDR3 is 15 residues long. CDR3 amino acids: CASSQGSTSYNEQFF. The CDR3 nucleotides read TGTGCCAGCAGCCAAGGGAGCACGTCTTACAATGAGCAGTTCTTC.

This sequence joins TRBV11-2 and TRBJ2-5; 10 bases agree with TRBD2. Germline CDR1 is SGHAT and CDR2 is FQNNGV. J lost 3 bases, V lost 5 bases, and 9 bases had no gene match. This CDR3 has 16 residues. The CDR3 loop reads CASSLEGTSAKETQYF. DNA for the CDR3: TGTGCCAGCAGCCTTGAGGGGACTAGCGCAAAAGAGACCCAGTACTTC.

The J gene is TRBJ1-5, the V gene TRBV7-2, with 8 nucleotides matching TRBD1. Germline V gene sequence: CDR1 SGHTA, CDR2 FQGNSA. V trimming: 2 bases; J trimming: 7 bases; junction bases outside the gene matches: 13. This CDR3 spans 17 amino acids. CDR3 coding DNA: TGTGCCAGCAGCTTATTGGGACCGGGACAGGTAATCCAGCCCCAGCATTTT. As protein: CASSLLGPGQVIQPQHF. Together with reference TRBV7-2 and TRBJ1-5, the CDR3 gives the full variable domain: GAGVSQSPSNKVTEKGKDVELRCDPISGHTALYWYRQSLGQGLEFLIYFQGNSAPDKSGLPSDRFSAERTGGSVSTLTIQRTQQEDSAVYLCASSLLGPGQVIQPQHFGDGTRLSIL.

The chain has TRBV9 and TRBJ1-6; D possibly corresponds to TRBD1 (5 bases). V lost 2 bases to trimming and J lost 6 bases, with 21 bases between them. This CDR3 region has 18 residues. Per germline, CDR1 SGDLS and CDR2 YYNGEE. This CDR3 is CASSVEGFTGTSNSPLHF. The CDR3 DNA is TGTGCCAGCAGCGTCGAAGGATTCACCGGGACTTCTAATTCACCCCTCCACTTT.

The chain has TRBV7-8 and TRBJ2-7; 7 bases map to TRBD2. V trimming: 5 bases; J trimming: 0 bases; junction bases outside the gene matches: 10. Germline V gives CDR1 SGHVS, CDR2 FQNEAQ. The CDR3 consists of 16 residues. CDR3 bases: TGTGCCAGCAGCAGCCGGGACTATCAAAACTCCTACGAGCAGTACTTC. Translation gives CASSSRDYQNSYEQYF. Complete variable domain (other parts from reference TRBV7-8 and TRBJ2-7): GAGVSQSPRYKVAKRGQDVALRCDPISGHVSLFWYQQALGQGPEFLTYFQNEAQLDKSGLPSDRFFAERPEGSVSTLKIQRTQQEDSAVYLCASSSRDYQNSYEQYFGPGTRLTVT.

The chain combines TRBV7-2 with TRBJ1-6; D not resolved. Trimming stripped 7 bases from V and 0 bases from J, with 19 bases between. Per the germline V gene, CDR1 is SGHTA and CDR2 is FQGNSA. This CDR3 is built from 18 residues. In nucleotides, the CDR3 is TGTGCCAGCATCTCGTCCTCTTTTGGTAGCTCCTATAATTCACCCCTCCACTTT. Amino acids: CASISSSFGSSYNSPLHF.

The genes are TRBV7-2 and TRBJ2-2, with 8 bases fitting TRBD1. Germline loops: CDR1 SGHTA, CDR2 FQGNSA. The CDR3 contains 15 residues. V was clipped by 1 base and J by 7 bases; unmatched bases: 5. The CDR3 DNA sequence: TGTGCCAGCAGCTTAGTTGGACAGGGTGGCGGGGAGCTGTTTTTT. It codes for CASSLVGQGGGELFF.

This sequence joins TRBV19 and TRBJ2-6; the D gene is possibly TRBD1 (6 bases). Trimming removed 8 bases at V and 0 bases at J, with 20 bases between. The germline CDR1 and CDR2 sequences are LNHDA and SQIVND (reference sequence). CDR3 length: 18 residues. The CDR3 DNA reads as TGTGCCAGTTCCGTACAGGGTCTACTCTTCTCTGGGGCCAACGTCCTGACTTTC. This sequence encodes CASSVQGLLFSGANVLTF.